What follows are 23 T cell receptor beta chains derived from one specimen sequenced in a study of molecular identifiers for immune sequencing clone quantification. MiXCR, run by TCRdb on the PCR reads, gives a single entry per CDR3 protein. This table holds 62,000 or so distinct CDR3 sequences, over 15% found once. The sample consisted of naive CD8+ T cells from blood, with Jurkat cell RNA spiked in. Subset indicated: FACS-sorted CD8+CD4-CCR7+CD45RA+ naive T cells. The receptor source for this set is a human donor in good health. Some libraries in this study had Jurkat cell RNA spiked in.

This clonotype was found many times. The chain links TRBV15 to TRBJ2-5, with 11 bases aligning to TRBD2. The J segment lost 1 base and the V segment lost 4 bases, leaving 5 bases of the junction unmatched. Germline V CDR1 and CDR2: LNHNV, YYDKDF (reference sequence). There are 16 residues in the CDR3. CDR3 DNA: TGTGCCACCAGCATGCCCGGGACTAGCGGCCAAGAGACCCAGTACTTC. Encoded protein: CATSMPGTSGQETQYF.

This rearrangement joins TRBV7-9 to TRBJ2-1; D is perhaps TRBD2 (5 bases). Trimming cost V 0 bases and J 1 base, with 7 bases left between them. The V gene's germline CDR1 is SEHNR and CDR2 FQNEAQ (reference sequence). This CDR3 has 15 amino acids. The CDR3 bases are TGTGCCAGCAGCTTAGCGGGAGCTTCCTACAATGAGCAGTTCTTC. Amino acids: CASSLAGASYNEQFF. Based on the CDR3 plus reference TRBV7-9 and TRBJ2-1, the full variable domain is DTGVSQNPRHKITKRGQNVTFRCDPISEHNRLYWYRQTLGQGPEFLTYFQNEAQLEKSRLLSDRFSAERPKGSFSTLEIQRTEQGDSAMYLCASSLAGASYNEQFFGPGTRLTVL.

This clonotype was seen at least ten times. The chain employs TRBV27 and TRBJ2-7; TRBD2 is a possible D gene (5 bases). CDR1 and CDR2 from the germline V gene are MNHEY and SMNVEV (reference sequence). The CDR3 has 15 amino acids. Trimming removed 7 bases from V and 1 base from J, with 17 bases in between. The chain's CDR3 is CASNPIGGGSYEQYF. CDR3 bases: TGTGCCAGCAACCCCATCGGTGGAGGATCCTACGAGCAGTACTTC.

This clonotype was recorded many times. The gene calls are TRBV19 and TRBJ2-7, with D unclear. The CDR3 runs 13 residues. Germline-derived CDR1 and CDR2 are LNHDA and SQIVND (reference sequence). The V and J ends lost 5 bases and 2 bases respectively, with 10 bases between them. CDR3 region: CASSPRAPYEQYF. DNA for the CDR3: TGTGCCAGTAGTCCTCGAGCCCCCTACGAGCAGTACTTC.

This clonotype was counted ten times or more. This chain uses TRBV29-1 with TRBJ2-1; D gene uncertain. V lost 2 bases and J lost 7, with 9 bases in between. The CDR3 is 12 amino acids. Germline V CDR1 and CDR2: SQVTM, ANQGSEA. Here the CDR3 reads CSVERWGNEQFF. CDR3 DNA sequence: TGCAGCGTTGAACGCTGGGGAAATGAGCAGTTCTTC.

The chain combines TRBV5-6 with TRBJ2-5; D unclear. This CDR3 comprises 14 residues. V lost 0 bases and J lost 5, with 11 bases in between. The germline V gene encodes CDR1 SGHDT and CDR2 YYEEEE. The CDR3 bases are TGTGCCAGCAGCTTGGGGGCTAGGAAGGAGACCCAGTACTTC. Amino acid sequence: CASSLGARKETQYF.

This clonotype occurred many times. CDR3 region: CASRVGSNEQFF. The DNA for the CDR3 is TGTGCCAGTAGAGTGGGATCCAATGAGCAGTTCTTC. The J gene is TRBJ2-1, the V gene TRBV19; D remains unclear. Trimming left V 6 bases short and J 6 bases short, with 9 bases between. The CDR3 runs to 12 residues. Germline-derived CDR1 and CDR2 are LNHDA and SQIVND (reference sequence).

In its sample, this clonotype was seen a few times. It is likely a read error, because the conserved phenylalanine at the end of the CDR3 is missing. The DNA is omitted, as the CDR3 cannot be located on it reliably, and the CDR3 follows TCRdb's listing. The genes are TRBV20-1 and TRBJ2-3; the table's TRBD1 call for D was not verified on the DNA. Including both end residues, the CDR3 is 15 amino acids long. Germline values: CDR1 DFQATT, CDR2 SNEGSKA (reference sequence). CDR3 protein: CSARGNRGISDTQCS.

Details on this clonotype: A much larger clone lies one base from this, so it may be a read error. Lacking the conserved final phenylalanine or tryptophan, this CDR3 likely reflects a read error. The J gene is TRBJ2-7, the V gene TRBV14, with D uncertain. The germline gives CDR1 SGHDN, CDR2 FVKESK. The CDR3 runs to 12 residues. Trimming took 6 bases from V and 3 from J, leaving 9 bases between them. DNA of the CDR3: TGTGCCAGCAGGGGTGATAGCTACGAGCAGTACTAC. Its protein product is CASRGDSYEQYY.

This clonotype was detected a few times. The chain is built from TRBV11-2 and TRBJ2-7; 9 bases fit TRBD1. The V and J ends lost 5 bases and 3 bases, in that order; junction bases with no gene match: 5. The CDR3 length is 14 residues. From germline, CDR1 is SGHAT and CDR2 FQNNGV. CDR3 nucleotide sequence: TGTGCCAGCAGCACCGGGACAGGGCACTACGAGCAGTACTTC. It encodes CASSTGTGHYEQYF.

To note about this clonotype: A much larger clone lies a single base off, so this may be a read error. The CDR3 nucleotides are TGTGCCAGCAGCTTATACGTGGGGTCAACCTACGAGCTGTACTTC. Encoded protein: CASSLYVGSTYELYF. The chain is built from TRBV7-9 and TRBJ2-7; D not certain. Germline CDR1 SEHNR, CDR2 FQNEAQ (reference sequence). The CDR3 covers 15 residues.

This clonotype was seen only a few times. No conserved phenylalanine or tryptophan is present at the end of the CDR3, so a read error is the likely explanation. The chain recombines TRBV20-1 with TRBJ2-1; D may be TRBD1 (5 bases). The V and J ends lost 1 base and 0 bases respectively, with 7 bases between them. CDR3 length equals 14 residues. Germline V gene data show CDR1 as DFQATT and CDR2 as SNEGSKA (reference sequence). Here the CDR3 reads CSARVGDSYNEQFS. The CDR3 nucleotides read TGCAGTGCTAGAGTAGGGGACTCCTACAATGAGCAGTTCTCC.

In nucleotides, the CDR3 is TGTGCCAGCAGTCTAACAGGTGGACTGCCGGTCCATGGCTACACCTTC. Translation: CASSLTGGLPVHGYTF. J is TRBJ1-2 and V is TRBV27, with D tentatively TRBD1 (5 bases). V lost 5 bases and J 6 bases, leaving 22 bases between the germline ends. The CDR3 extends over 16 amino acids. Germline V lookup: CDR1 MNHEY, CDR2 SMNVEV (reference sequence).

This clonotype occurred many times. The J gene is TRBJ2-3, the V gene TRBV12-3 or TRBV12-4, with D tentatively TRBD1 or TRBD2 (6 bases each). V was trimmed by 5 bases and J by 3 bases, leaving 18 bases between them. There are 16 residues in the CDR3. This chain's CDR3 is CASSPRGPLRTDTQYF. The CDR3 nucleotides read TGTGCCAGCAGTCCCCGGGGGCCCCTTCGGACAGATACGCAGTATTTT.

The sample holds many counts of this clonotype. This sequence joins TRBV7-9 and TRBJ2-7, with 7 positions matching TRBD1. Germline CDR1 SEHNR, CDR2 FQNEAQ (reference sequence). J was trimmed by 4 bases and V by 5 bases; bases with no gene match: 20. CDR3 length: 18 amino acids. The CDR3 bases are TGTGCCAGCAGCCCGTGGACAGGAGGATCCTCTCCTGGGTACGAGCAGTACTTC. Its translation is CASSPWTGGSSPGYEQYF.

Of note for this clonotype: One base away lies a much larger clone, so this may be a sequencing read error. The V gene is TRBV5-1, the J gene TRBJ2-7, with TRBD1 matching 9 bases. CDR3 length: 15 amino acids. From germline, CDR1 is SGHRS and CDR2 YFSETQ. Here the CDR3 DNA reads TGCGTCAGCAGCTGGACAGGGGAGGAAGCATACGAGCAGTACTTC. Protein product: CVSSWTGEEAYEQYF.

With regard to this clonotype: A read error is possible here, since a much larger clone lies one base away. V gene TRBV27 combines with J gene TRBJ2-1, with a tentative D call TRBD2 (7 bases). The CDR3 spans 13 residues. Trimming removed 8 bases from V and 12 bases from J, with 20 bases in between. CDR1 is MNHEY and CDR2 is SMNVEV in the germline V gene (reference sequence). The CDR3 coding sequence is TGTGCCAGCGACCTTGGCGGGGGCCCTGGGCAGTTCTTC. It specifies CASDLGGGPGQFF.

Comment on this clonotype: Possible read error: a much larger clone is one base away. Because it lacks the conserved phenylalanine or tryptophan at the end, this CDR3 is likely a read error. The gene calls are TRBV5-1 and TRBJ1-3; 9 bases map to TRBD1. The CDR3 totals 18 residues. With V trimmed by 1 base and J by 4 bases, 12 bases remained unmatched. The V gene's germline CDR1 is SGHRS and CDR2 YFSETQ. Written as DNA, the CDR3 is TGCGCCAGCAGCTTGTGGGCCCCGGGACAGGGTTTCGGAAACACCATATATCTT. Its translation is CASSLWAPGQGFGNTIYL.

The gene calls are TRBV2 and TRBJ2-1; no definite D call. V dropped 1 base and J dropped 2 bases, with 9 bases sitting between them. The length of the CDR3 is 15 residues. Germline V CDR1 and CDR2: SNHLY, FYNNEI. CDR3 bases: TGTGCCAGCAGTGAAGTCCTTGCACCCTACAATGAGCAGTTCTTC. It is translated as CASSEVLAPYNEQFF.

The table lists this clonotype with many counts. The V gene is TRBV4-1, the J gene TRBJ1-2, with a possible D match to TRBD1 (6 bases). The V end lost 3 bases, the J end lost 5 bases, and 13 bases lay between the germline ends. The CDR3 is 14 residues long. CDR1 is MGHRA, CDR2 YSYEKL, per germline. CDR3 protein: CASSQEGELYGYTF. DNA of the CDR3: TGCGCCAGCAGCCAGGAGGGGGAGCTATATGGCTACACCTTC.

The CDR3 spells CASSPRSGSTDTQYF. For the CDR3, the DNA is TGTGCCAGCAGCCCTCGGAGCGGGAGCACAGATACGCAGTATTTT. V gene TRBV9 combines with J gene TRBJ2-3; D is perhaps TRBD2 (6 bases). V shed 4 bases and J shed 0 bases, with 12 bases lying between them. The CDR3 totals 15 residues. Germline values: CDR1 SGDLS, CDR2 YYNGEE.

This clonotype has only a few counts. The chain uses TRBV9 and TRBJ2-1; 9 bases agree with TRBD2. There are 14 residues in the CDR3. With 3 bases clipped from V and 7 bases from J, the junction kept 5 bases outside the gene matches. Germline values: CDR1 SGDLS, CDR2 YYNGEE. The CDR3 DNA follows: TGTGCCAGCAGCGGCGGGACTAGCAATAATGAGCAGTTCTTC. It specifies CASSGGTSNNEQFF. The complete variable domain, with remaining parts taken from reference TRBV9 and TRBJ2-1, reads DSGVTQTPKHLITATGQRVTLRCSPRSGDLSVYWYQQSLDQGLQFLIQYYNGEERAKGNILERFSAQQFPDLHSELNLSSLELGDSALYFCASSGGTSNNEQFFGPGTRLTVL.

This clonotype was observed at least ten times. V gene TRBV7-9 combines with J gene TRBJ2-3; maybe TRBD1 (5 bases). V was pared by 1 base and J by 4 bases, with 12 bases between. Germline loops: CDR1 SEHNR, CDR2 FQNEAQ (reference sequence). This CDR3 comprises 15 residues. The CDR3 region has the DNA TGTGCCAGCAGCTTAGTTCAGGGATTGGCAGATACGCAGTATTTT. Amino acids: CASSLVQGLADTQYF.